This TCR beta chain was captured by sequencing in a study of T-cell memory formation after mild COVID-19. General study points: Of the contracting clones, CD4+ ones lay mainly in CM and EM, and CD8+ ones in EMRA.

CDR3 length: 14 residues. The germline V gene encodes CDR1 SGHRS and CDR2 YFSETQ. This clonotype was counted only a few times. Its antigen remains unidentified. At one boundary the junction diverges from the germline segment, which might be a read error. TCR alpha and TCR beta cDNA libraries with sample barcodes and UMIs came from 5'RACE using constant-segment primers. One entry per CDR3 protein results from TCRdb running MiXCR on the 5' RACE reads. This sample has some 490,000 distinct CDR3 sequences, with 15% to 20% found just once. The sequenced material came from PBMCs or a T cell subset sorted from them (not recorded which). This TCR came from an adult woman who had mild COVID-19 (a few samples of this study predate the infection). Cell type and time point are not known. V is TRBV5-1 and J is TRBJ2-5; D remains unclear. The CDR3, as DNA: TGCGCCAGCAGCTTGGTGGACGGGCAAGAGCCCCAGTACTTC. This codes for CASSLVDGQEPQYF.